The rows below give T cell receptor beta chains drawn from one sample of a study of blood T cells in healthy people across ages. In TCRdb, the 5' RACE reads were re-called with MiXCR into one record per CDR3 protein. The data show roughly 500,000 distinct CDR3 sequences, with around 24% seen just once and approximately 10% held by the top ten. These same records also appear under a second study, on T cells of mothers and their children.

The sample taken for sequencing was blood. The origin of the receptors is a boy under 18 in good health. CDR3s include the opening cysteine and the closing phenylalanine or tryptophan. Fields, in order: V gene, D gene, clone size, J gene, CDR3 DNA, CDR3 protein. D genes are given only for firm matches. The size field is filled for only some rows; it gives once, few, many or a size class.

V: TRBV29-1; D: TRBD1; size: once; J: TRBJ2-5; DNA: TGCAGCGTTGATGGGGGGACAGGGGGCTTGGAGACCCAGTACTTC; CDR3: CSVDGGTGGLETQYF
V: TRBV29-1; D: TRBD1; size: few; J: TRBJ1-5; DNA: TGCAGCGCAACGAAATCCGCAGGGGGAGATAGCAATCAGCCCCAGCATTTT; CDR3: CSATKSAGGDSNQPQHF
V: TRBV28; D: TRBD1; size: few; J: TRBJ2-5; DNA: TGTGCCAGCAGTTCCCGACAGGGGACTTACCAAGAGACCCAGTACTTC; CDR3: CASSSRQGTYQETQYF
V: TRBV9; D: -; size: -; J: TRBJ1-2; DNA: TGTGCCAGCAGCGCTACCGGGGCCTGGTATGGCTACACCTTC; CDR3: CASSATGAWYGYTF
V: TRBV20-1; D: TRBD2; size: -; J: TRBJ2-1; DNA: TGCAGTGCTGCTTCTAGCGGGGGCTACAATGAGCAGTTCTTC; CDR3: CSAASSGGYNEQFF
V: TRBV11-2; D: -; size: few; J: TRBJ2-5; DNA: TGTGCCAGCAGCTTAGCCCGGGACGGCTTAAGAGAGACCCAGTACTTC; CDR3: CASSLARDGLRETQYF
V: TRBV6-7; D: -; size: -; J: TRBJ1-5; DNA: TGTGCCAGCAGTTTGCTGGGACCGATTAGGAATCAGCCCCAGCATTTT; CDR3: CASSLLGPIRNQPQHF
V: TRBV29-1; D: -; size: many; J: TRBJ2-4; DNA: TGCAGCGTTGGAGCGTGGGACATCAATGGGGCCAAAAACATTCAGTACTTC; CDR3: CSVGAWDINGAKNIQYF
V: TRBV6-2/TRBV6-3; D: -; size: -; J: TRBJ2-5; DNA: TGTGCCAGCAGTCCCACGGATCCCCGGTGGGAGACCCAGTACTTC; CDR3: CASSPTDPRWETQYF
V: TRBV28; D: -; size: many; J: TRBJ2-3; DNA: TGTGCCAGCAGTTTGGGGAGACTAGCAGATACGCAGTATTTT; CDR3: CASSLGRLADTQYF
V: TRBV7-2; D: -; size: few; J: TRBJ1-2; DNA: TGTGCCAGCAGCCCTAGAGGGGGTCTTCCGGATACTAACTATGGCTACACCTTC; CDR3: CASSPRGGLPDTNYGYTF
V: TRBV4-3; D: -; size: few; J: TRBJ2-5; DNA: TGCGCCAGCAGCCAAATCGCGGACTGGGGGACCCAGTACTTC; CDR3: CASSQIADWGTQYF
V: TRBV7-6; D: TRBD2; size: -; J: TRBJ2-1; DNA: TGTGCCAGCAGCTTAGTTGGGAGCGGGAGTGATGAGCAGTTCTTC; CDR3: CASSLVGSGSDEQFF
V: TRBV28; D: TRBD2; size: -; J: TRBJ2-7; DNA: TGTGCCAGCAGACAAGTAGCGGGGAATCTCTACGAGCAGTACTTC; CDR3: CASRQVAGNLYEQYF
V: TRBV20-1; D: TRBD1; size: few; J: TRBJ1-2; DNA: TGCAGTGCTAGCTGGGACAGGGGGGCGCAGACCTATGGCTACACCTTC; CDR3: CSASWDRGAQTYGYTF
V: TRBV12-3/TRBV12-4; D: -; size: -; J: TRBJ2-3; DNA: TGTGCCAGCACCCTCTACCAGGGGGGTACAGATACGCAGTATTTT; CDR3: CASTLYQGGTDTQYF
V: TRBV20-1; D: -; size: -; J: TRBJ1-4; DNA: TGCAGTGCGGGACCGCAAAATGAAAAACTGTTTTTT; CDR3: CSAGPQNEKLFF
V: TRBV28; D: TRBD1; size: few; J: TRBJ2-1; DNA: TGTGCCAGCACCAACAGGGGCTCATACAATGAGCAGTTCTTC; CDR3: CASTNRGSYNEQFF
V: TRBV7-9; D: -; size: once; J: TRBJ1-6; DNA: TGTGCCAGCAGCTCGCACCAAGGGAGCTCCTATAATTCACCCCTCCACTTT; CDR3: CASSSHQGSSYNSPLHF
V: TRBV11-2; D: -; size: few; J: TRBJ1-2; DNA: TGTGCCAGCAGGCCGCTACGAGTAACCGGCTACACCTTC; CDR3: CASRPLRVTGYTF
V: TRBV20-1; D: -; size: -; J: TRBJ1-6; DNA: TGCAGTGCTAGGGGGAATAATTCACCCCTCCACTTT; CDR3: CSARGNNSPLHF
V: TRBV2; D: TRBD1; size: few; J: TRBJ2-1; DNA: TGTGCCTGCAAATCAGGACAGGTCGCAGACAATGAGCAGTTCTTC; CDR3: CACKSGQVADNEQFF
V: TRBV6-2/TRBV6-3; D: -; size: few; J: TRBJ1-5; DNA: TGTGCCAGCAGTTACTCACAACGGGGCAAACATCAGCCCCAGCATTTT; CDR3: CASSYSQRGKHQPQHF
V: TRBV7-8; D: -; size: -; J: TRBJ2-1; DNA: TGTGCCAGCAGCCCACTGGGCCCGTACAATGAGCAGTTCTTC; CDR3: CASSPLGPYNEQFF
V: TRBV11-2; D: -; size: -; J: TRBJ2-1; DNA: TGTGCCAGCAGCGGGACAAGGCTAAGGCAGTTCTTC; CDR3: CASSGTRLRQFF
V: TRBV12-3/TRBV12-4; D: -; size: -; J: TRBJ2-5; DNA: TGTGCCAGCAGTTTACTAGGGCGCCCGAAGGAGACCCAGTACTTC; CDR3: CASSLLGRPKETQYF
V: TRBV27; D: -; size: -; J: TRBJ2-5; DNA: TGTGCCAGCAGTTACCGGGAATCAGAGACCCAGTACTTC; CDR3: CASSYRESETQYF
V: TRBV7-3; D: TRBD2; size: -; J: TRBJ2-2; DNA: TGTGCCAGCAGCCTCTCTAGCGGGTACACCGGGGAGCTGTTTTTT; CDR3: CASSLSSGYTGELFF
V: TRBV28; D: -; size: few; J: TRBJ2-6; DNA: TGTGCCAGCAGACCCCGTTTGAGTAGCGGCTCCTCTACTGGGGCCAACGTCCTGACTTTC; CDR3: CASRPRLSSGSSTGANVLTF
V: TRBV5-1; D: -; size: few; J: TRBJ2-5; DNA: TGCGCCAGCAGCTTGGGTCAGGGTCAGACCCAGTACTTC; CDR3: CASSLGQGQTQYF
V: TRBV28; D: -; size: -; J: TRBJ2-7; DNA: TGTGCCAGCAGTACTACCAACCAGCGGAGAACCTACGAGCAGTACTTC; CDR3: CASSTTNQRRTYEQYF
V: TRBV29-1; D: -; size: few; J: TRBJ1-2; DNA: TGCAGCGTTGCTCAGAGTAACTATGGCTACACCTTC; CDR3: CSVAQSNYGYTF
V: TRBV24-1; D: TRBD2; size: -; J: TRBJ2-1; DNA: TGTGCCACCAGTGACCCCGGGACTAGCGGGCACAATGAGCAGTTCTTC; CDR3: CATSDPGTSGHNEQFF
V: TRBV4-3; D: -; size: few; J: TRBJ2-7; DNA: TGCGCCAGCAGCCAAGTGGAAGGGGGGGGCGAGCAGTACTTC; CDR3: CASSQVEGGGEQYF
V: TRBV5-1; D: TRBD1; size: few; J: TRBJ1-2; DNA: TGCGCCAGCAGCTTGAACAGGGGTAACTATGGCTACACCTTC; CDR3: CASSLNRGNYGYTF
V: TRBV29-1; D: -; size: few; J: TRBJ2-7; DNA: TGCAGCGTCCTACTTAGCCCCTACGAGCAGTACTTC; CDR3: CSVLLSPYEQYF
V: TRBV5-1; D: TRBD1; size: -; J: TRBJ1-4; DNA: TGCGCCAGCAGGGGACAGGGGCGGGATGAAAAACTGTTTTTT; CDR3: CASRGQGRDEKLFF
V: TRBV7-9; D: -; size: few; J: TRBJ2-7; DNA: TGTGCCAGCAGCTCTCCCGACAGCAAGACCTACGAGCAGTACTTC; CDR3: CASSSPDSKTYEQYF
V: TRBV5-1; D: TRBD2; size: -; J: TRBJ2-1; DNA: TGCGCCAGCAGCCTCTGGGGTGAGCGGGGGGTTCCCGATGAGCAGTTCTTC; CDR3: CASSLWGERGVPDEQFF
V: TRBV12-3/TRBV12-4; D: -; size: -; J: TRBJ2-7; DNA: TGTGCCAGCAGTTTATCACGTGGAAGGGGGAGAGAGCAGTACTTC; CDR3: CASSLSRGRGREQYF
V: TRBV4-1; D: -; size: -; J: TRBJ2-1; DNA: TGCGCCAGCAGCCAACTTAGACACAATGAGCAGTTCTTC; CDR3: CASSQLRHNEQFF
V: TRBV4-3; D: -; size: few; J: TRBJ2-2; DNA: TGCGCCAGCAGCCCCCATCGAGATCCCACCGGGGAGCTGTTTTTT; CDR3: CASSPHRDPTGELFF
V: TRBV9; D: -; size: -; J: TRBJ2-1; DNA: TGTGCCAGCAGCGTAGGAGCTGGGCATGAGCAGTTCTTC; CDR3: CASSVGAGHEQFF
V: TRBV29-1; D: -; size: -; J: TRBJ2-2; DNA: TGCAGCGTTGAAGAGTGGGGAGGGGGCACCGGGGAGCTGTTTTTT; CDR3: CSVEEWGGGTGELFF
V: TRBV7-9; D: -; size: -; J: TRBJ2-7; DNA: TGTGCCAGCTCAGGGTCCCCCTCCTACGAGCAGTACTTC; CDR3: CASSGSPSYEQYF
V: TRBV7-6; D: -; size: -; J: TRBJ1-2; DNA: TGTGCCAGCAGCCCCAGGGGCCAGGTCTATGGCTACACCTTC; CDR3: CASSPRGQVYGYTF
V: TRBV25-1; D: -; size: -; J: TRBJ2-7; DNA: TGTGCCAGCAGTGGCCGGGACGCGAGCTCCTACGAGCAGTACTTC; CDR3: CASSGRDASSYEQYF
V: TRBV20-1; D: -; size: -; J: TRBJ1-2; DNA: TGCAGTGCCTTTATAGGGAGGGGAAGCATCTATGGCTACACCTTC; CDR3: CSAFIGRGSIYGYTF